Sequencing of this T cell receptor (beta chain) was carried out in a study of T cell clones after liver transplantation. Here immunoSEQ multiplex PCR was the method, and the copy in TCRdb shows in-frame clones only, minus some. The sample carries around 100,000 clones, 84% recorded once. The V gene's germline CDR1 is SEHNR and CDR2 FQNEAQ (reference sequence). J was trimmed by 3 bases and V by 4 bases; bases with no gene match: 6. The CDR3 is 15 residues long. This chain connects TRBV7-9 to TRBJ2-3, with TRBD2 identical over 8 bases. The specimen was CD4+ T cells from blood, collected approximately 50 months after liver transplant. The TCR originated in a human patient who received a liver transplant. These T cells may partly come from the graft donor. CDR3 coding DNA: TGTGCCAGCAGCTCCCCGGGACTAGGGACAGATACGCAGTATTTT. Amino acid sequence: CASSSPGLGTDTQYF.